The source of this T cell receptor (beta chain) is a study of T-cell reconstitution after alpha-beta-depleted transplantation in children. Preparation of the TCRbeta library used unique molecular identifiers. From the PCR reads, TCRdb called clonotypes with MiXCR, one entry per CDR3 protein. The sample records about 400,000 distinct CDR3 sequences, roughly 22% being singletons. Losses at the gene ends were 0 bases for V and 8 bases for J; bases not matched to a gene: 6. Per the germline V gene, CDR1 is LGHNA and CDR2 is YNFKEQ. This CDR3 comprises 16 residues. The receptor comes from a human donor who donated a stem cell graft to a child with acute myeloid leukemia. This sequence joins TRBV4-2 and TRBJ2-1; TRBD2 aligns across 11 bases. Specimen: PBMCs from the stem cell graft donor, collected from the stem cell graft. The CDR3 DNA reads TGTGCCAGCAGCCAAGAAATAGCGGGAGGGGCGGATGAGCAGTTCTTC. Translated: CASSQEIAGGADEQFF.